This record covers a single T cell receptor (beta chain). The antigen is unknown. Profiled with immunoSEQ multiplex PCR; TCRdb holds only in-frame clones, not every one. The sample holds 25,000 to 35,000 clones, more than 90% seen once. This sample is part of a study of T cells in pancreatic ductal adenocarcinoma. Whole-study results and caveats: Blood had more productive templates and 8 to 9.5-fold more unique clonotypes than tumor.

Deletions cut 6 bases from V and 8 bases from J, with 7 bases between. The germline gives CDR1 DFQATT, CDR2 SNEGSKA (reference sequence). The CDR3 has 10 amino acids. Surgery without prior neoadjuvant therapy was the treatment of the selected pancreatic ductal adenocarcinoma patients. This chain connects TRBV20-1 to TRBJ1-4; the D is unclear. The sequence was obtained from a human donor with pancreatic ductal adenocarcinoma. What was sequenced was PBMCs. The CDR3 reads CSAPREKLFF. Here the CDR3 DNA reads TGCAGTGCACCGAGGGAAAAACTGTTTTTT.